This TCR beta chain was obtained from a study of T-cell reconstitution after alpha-beta-depleted transplantation in children. Study findings and constraints: Expanded graft clones numbering several hundred reportedly gave rise to alpha-beta T cells about two months after transplant. Where some patients showed high TCRbeta diversity at day 60, it came from recipient T cells and thymic progenitors that had survived. At one year after transplant, newly produced T cells mostly accounted for T-cell counts and diversity.

Unique molecular identifiers featured in how the TCRbeta library was prepared. Each CDR3 protein is one row after TCRdb ran MiXCR on the PCR reads. The table lists approximately 89,000 distinct CDR3 sequences, around 16% of them singletons. The CDR3 is 14 amino acids. The ends were cut back, 6 bases at V and 1 base at J, with 14 bases in the middle. The germline CDR1 and CDR2 sequences are DFQATT and SNEGSKA (reference sequence). The sample holds a few counts of this clonotype. Antigen: not known. This clonotype was obtained from a male patient under 10 years old who had a stem cell transplant for acute lymphoblastic leukemia, so the T cells may come from the graft donor. The specimen comprised PBMCs, mostly from graft donor cells, sampled 180 days after TCRalphabeta/CD19-depleted stem cell transplant. The rearrangement uses TRBV20-1 and TRBJ2-3; D may match TRBD1 or TRBD2 (5 bases each). The CDR3 protein is CSAYFWDGTDTQYF. The CDR3 nucleotides read TGCAGTGCCTATTTCTGGGACGGCACAGATACGCAGTATTTT.